These 19 T cell receptor beta chains originate from one sample sequenced in a study of blood T cell repertoires in COVID-19. This table comes from immunoSEQ multiplex PCR, and its TCRdb copy is limited to in-frame clones, with some not included. This table holds about 310,000 clones, approximately 87% found once. What was sequenced was peripheral blood. The receptors originated from a woman aged 25 to 39 with COVID-19, enrolled during active disease.

V usage is TRBV9 and J usage is TRBJ2-1, with 8 bases aligning to TRBD2. With V trimmed by 0 bases and J by 6 bases, 5 bases remained unmatched. The V gene's germline CDR1 is SGDLS and CDR2 YYNGEE. The CDR3 consists of 15 residues. The chain's CDR3 is CASSVDGRAVNEQFF. The CDR3, as DNA: TGTGCCAGCAGCGTAGACGGGAGGGCCGTCAATGAGCAGTTCTTC.

This clone was counted a few times. J is TRBJ2-3 and V is TRBV2, with 11 bases aligning to TRBD1. The germline CDR1 and CDR2 sequences are SNHLY and FYNNEI. Trimming at V came to 8 bases and at J to 14 bases, leaving 9 bases not matched to a gene. The length of the CDR3 is 12 residues. The CDR3, as DNA: TGTGCCAGCGGACAGGACAGGGGGCTAAGGTATTTT. Its protein product is CASGQDRGLRYF.

In this sample, this clone turned up a few times. J is TRBJ1-1 and V is TRBV12-3 or TRBV12-4; no clear D. V shed 1 base and J shed 0 bases, with 3 bases lying between them. This CDR3 contains 13 residues. The CDR3: CASSLVMNTEAFF. The CDR3, as DNA: TGTGCCAGCAGTTTAGTCATGAACACTGAAGCTTTCTTT.

This clone showed up just once. The chain recombines TRBV5-4 with TRBJ2-7; TRBD2 agrees at 11 bases. Unmatched junction bases numbered 1, after V lost 0 bases and J lost 2 bases. The CDR3 runs 15 residues. From germline, CDR1 is SGHNT and CDR2 YYREEE (reference sequence). CDR3 DNA: TGTGCCAGCAGCTTGGGACTAGCGGGAACCTACGAGCAGTACTTC. Its protein is CASSLGLAGTYEQYF.

The V gene is TRBV5-1, the J gene TRBJ1-1; tentative D call: TRBD1 (5 bases). Germline V CDR1 and CDR2: SGHRS, YFSETQ. Trimming removed 4 bases at V and 3 bases at J, with 10 bases between. The CDR3 totals 13 residues. The CDR3 loop is CASSDLRDTEAFF. As DNA, the CDR3 is TGCGCCAGCAGCGACCTCAGGGACACTGAAGCTTTCTTT.

This clone was detected only once. The gene calls are TRBV5-6 and TRBJ2-5; no clear D. Trimming pared 1 base from V and 0 bases from J, leaving 10 bases between. The CDR3 has 15 amino acids. Germline loops: CDR1 SGHDT, CDR2 YYEEEE. CDR3 nucleotide sequence: TGTGCCAGCAGCTTGTTTCAGGTGAACCAAGAGACCCAGTACTTC. As protein: CASSLFQVNQETQYF.

This clone has just one count. The V call is TRBV4-1, the J call TRBJ1-1; no clear D gene. Trimming removed 1 base from V and 6 bases from J, with 12 bases in between. Germline values: CDR1 MGHRA, CDR2 YSYEKL. This CDR3 is built from 14 residues. This CDR3 is CASSQGDFKAEAFF. The CDR3 DNA follows: TGCGCCAGCAGCCAAGGAGACTTCAAGGCTGAAGCTTTCTTT.

This clone was recorded a few times. DNA of the CDR3: TGTGCCAGCAGCCCGTTTACAGCTTCCTACGAGCAGTACTTC. Amino acid sequence: CASSPFTASYEQYF. The chain carries TRBV7-2 and TRBJ2-7; D not resolved. The V end was cut by 5 bases, the J end by 1 base, with 12 bases between. CDR3 size: 14 residues. Looked up from germline, CDR1 is SGHTA and CDR2 is FQGNSA.

V and J are TRBV28 and TRBJ1-2; 8 bases align to TRBD1. CDR1 MDHEN and CDR2 SYDVKM come from the germline V gene. After removal of 6 bases from V and 3 bases from J, the junction contained 6 bases not matched to a gene. This CDR3 is built from 14 residues. The CDR3 is CASSWTGSYYGYTF. The CDR3 nucleotides are TGTGCCAGCAGCTGGACAGGGTCCTACTATGGCTACACCTTC.

This sequence joins TRBV19 and TRBJ1-5, with 11 bases identical to TRBD1. Germline loops: CDR1 LNHDA, CDR2 SQIVND (reference sequence). There are 13 residues in the CDR3. V shed 9 bases and J 5 bases; nucleotides not matched to a gene: 3. The CDR3 sequence: CASLGQGDQPQHF. The CDR3 DNA is TGTGCCAGCCTGGGACAGGGGGATCAGCCCCAGCATTTT.

The gene calls are TRBV19 and TRBJ2-1; 7 nucleotides line up with TRBD2. Trimming took 5 bases from V and 5 from J; bases not matched to a gene: 9. The germline V gene has CDR1 LNHDA and CDR2 SQIVND (reference sequence). This CDR3 comprises 15 residues. The CDR3 bases are TGTGCCAGTAGTGCCTCTAGCGGAGGGGACAATGAGCAGTTCTTC. This encodes CASSASSGGDNEQFF.

The chain links TRBV5-1 to TRBJ1-5, with D unclear. V was trimmed by 3 bases and J by 0 bases, leaving 10 bases between them. CDR1 is SGHRS, CDR2 YFSETQ, per germline. The CDR3 totals 15 residues. CDR3 nucleotide sequence: TGCGCCAGCAGCTCGGACGGGAGTAGCAATCAGCCCCAGCATTTT. The encoded protein is CASSSDGSSNQPQHF.

The chain links TRBV10-3 to TRBJ2-1, with 9 bases that match TRBD2. Germline lookup yields CDR1 ENHRY and CDR2 SYGVKD. After removal of 3 bases from V and 5 bases from J, the junction contained 8 bases not matched to a gene. CDR3 length: 16 amino acids. CDR3 loop: CAISDGNSGRNNEQFF. The DNA for the CDR3 is TGTGCCATCAGTGATGGAAATAGCGGGAGAAACAATGAGCAGTTCTTC.

The V gene is TRBV7-9, the J gene TRBJ1-4; 8 bases line up with TRBD1. The CDR3 runs to 14 residues. The germline V gene encodes CDR1 SEHNR and CDR2 FQNEAQ (reference sequence). Unmatched junction bases numbered 13, after V lost 7 bases and J lost 12 bases. CDR3 in DNA: TGTGCCAGCACCCGGACAGGGCCCTCCGGGGAACTGTTTTTT. It codes for CASTRTGPSGELFF.

This chain uses TRBV30 with TRBJ2-2, with D unclear. Trimming shortened V by 0 bases and J by 5 bases, and 4 bases separated the two germline ends. Looked up from germline, CDR1 is GTSNPN and CDR2 is SVGIG (reference sequence). The CDR3 totals 12 residues. CDR3 loop: CAWSVNTGELFF. The CDR3 DNA reads TGTGCCTGGAGTGTTAATACCGGGGAGCTGTTTTTT.

J is TRBJ1-4 and V is TRBV5-1; D possibly corresponds to TRBD1 (6 bases). The CDR3 spans 16 residues. The germline gives CDR1 SGHRS, CDR2 YFSETQ. V lost 4 bases and J 4 bases, leaving 17 bases between the germline ends. CDR3 sequence (DNA): TGCGCCAGCAGCGAACAGGGCGACTTCCTTAATGAAAAACTGTTTTTT. Translated, it gives CASSEQGDFLNEKLFF. The full variable domain, rest sourced from reference TRBV5-1 and TRBJ1-4, is KAGVTQTPRYLIKTRGQQVTLSCSPISGHRSVSWYQQTPGQGLQFLFEYFSETQRNKGNFPGRFSGRQFSNSRSEMNVSTLELGDSALYLCASSEQGDFLNEKLFFGSGTQLSVL.

This chain joins TRBV6-1 and TRBJ1-4; possibly TRBD1 for D (6 bases). The germline V gene has CDR1 MNHNS and CDR2 SASEGT. There are 14 residues in the CDR3. V was shortened by 5 bases and J by 3 bases, with 10 bases between the two germline ends. CDR3 loop: CASSSAGANEKLFF. CDR3 nucleotides: TGTGCCAGCAGTTCGGCAGGGGCTAATGAAAAACTGTTTTTT.

This chain connects TRBV19 to TRBJ1-1; D is possibly TRBD1 (6 bases). Germline-derived CDR1 and CDR2 are LNHDA and SQIVND (reference sequence). This CDR3 has 15 amino acids. V shed 3 bases and J shed 0 bases, with 11 bases lying between them. CDR3 residues: CASSISRGMNTEAFF. The CDR3 coding sequence is TGTGCCAGTAGTATTTCCAGGGGAATGAACACTGAAGCTTTCTTT.

This CDR3 reads CASSLGVRVKGEAFF. DNA of the CDR3: TGTGCCAGCAGCTTAGGAGTGAGGGTTAAGGGTGAAGCTTTCTTT. The J gene is TRBJ1-1, the V gene TRBV7-9, with D unclear. The CDR3 totals 15 residues. The V end lost 1 base, the J end lost 7 bases, and 16 bases lay between the germline ends. CDR1 and CDR2 (germline): SEHNR, FQNEAQ (reference sequence).